This TCR beta chain was found in a study of identical twins. Study results and limitations: In cord blood, abundant beta clonotypes had fewer insertions; memory showed no trend.

TCRdb re-derived calls from the 5' RACE reads in MiXCR, one entry per CDR3 protein. This sample has roughly 480,000 distinct CDR3 sequences, with about 24% found just once. In its sample, this clonotype was seen a few times. Its cognate antigen is unknown. V dropped 2 bases and J dropped 1; count of bases not matched to a gene: 2. This CDR3 contains 14 residues. Germline CDR1 is DFQATT and CDR2 is SNEGSKA (reference sequence). Another study also made use of these data, one on T cells expressing NK-cell markers.

This clonotype originated in a woman under 30 in good health. Specimen: CD4+ T cells sorted from blood. V gene TRBV20-1 combines with J gene TRBJ1-3; 7 bases are shared with TRBD1. CDR3 nucleotide sequence: TGCAGTGCTAGACCAGGGGGTTCTGGAAACACCATATATTTT. It encodes CSARPGGSGNTIYF.